This is a list of T cell receptor beta chains from one sample in a study of blood T cell repertoires in COVID-19. Clones were sequenced by immunoSEQ multiplex PCR, and TCRdb holds only the in-frame ones, with some missing. The sample consists of some 120,000 clones, less than 90% of them appearing once. Material: PBMCs or T cells enriched from blood (not recorded which). Receptors originate from a man aged 25 to 40 who had recovered from COVID-19. CDR3s leave out the opening cysteine and the closing phenylalanine or tryptophan. Fields, in order: CDR3 protein, J gene, D gene, V gene. The D gene is left open where the match is weak.

ASSKSGGGEAKQNYEQY TRBJ2-7 - TRBV21-1
ASREDSFMNTEAF TRBJ1-1 - TRBV6-1
ASSPIGTGKPLRGYT TRBJ1-2 TRBD1 TRBV18
ARQGSDTIY TRBJ1-3 TRBD1 TRBV7-9
ASSLGIGIYNEQF TRBJ2-1 - TRBV11-3
ASSIRDRALAQPQH TRBJ1-5 TRBD1 TRBV19
ASSLGGDYLYNEQF TRBJ2-1 TRBD2 TRBV5-1
ASSAPTSGGGNEQF TRBJ2-1 TRBD2 TRBV13
ASRGQTENQPQH TRBJ1-5 TRBD1 TRBV19
ASTPGQDYNEQF TRBJ2-1 TRBD1 TRBV6-2/TRBV6-3
ASSSAGTDSYEQY TRBJ2-7 TRBD1 TRBV27
ASSRTDIDNTEAF TRBJ1-1 - TRBV19
ASSWSDRGRETQY TRBJ2-5 TRBD1 TRBV6-6
ASTPGQITTGELF TRBJ2-2 - TRBV27
ASSAAGGRGNEQF TRBJ2-1 - TRBV3-1/TRBV3-2
ASSSSRAGELF TRBJ2-2 - TRBV5-5
ATPGGEKLF TRBJ1-4 - TRBV24-1
ASSGGTGETGELF TRBJ2-2 TRBD1 TRBV10-1
ASSRGGTENTEAF TRBJ1-1 - TRBV4-1
ASSFFQGPSNYGYT TRBJ1-2 - TRBV27
ASSQDRALNYGYT TRBJ1-2 - TRBV4-2
ASSLSGLDYEQY TRBJ2-7 - TRBV11-2
ASSQDRGTEAF TRBJ1-1 - TRBV4-1
ASTGGSNQPQH TRBJ1-5 - TRBV6-5
ASSQGLGRGIRSETQY TRBJ2-5 TRBD2 TRBV3-1/TRBV3-2
ASTDSDRGGNTEAF TRBJ1-1 TRBD1 TRBV19